The source of this T cell receptor (beta chain) is a study of blood T cell repertoires in COVID-19. The germline V gene encodes CDR1 MGHDK and CDR2 SYGVNS. The CDR3 totals 14 residues. V was clipped by 7 bases and J by 4 bases, with 13 bases between them. The repertoire was sequenced with immunoSEQ multiplex PCR; TCRdb's copy has only in-frame clones and lacks some. The sample has 95,000 to 150,000 clones, roughly 89% seen once; the top ten hold 3.5% to 4%. This chain connects TRBV25-1 to TRBJ1-4; possible D gene TRBD1, 5 bases. The sequence derives from a woman in her thirties who had recovered from COVID-19. Sequencing was done on a sample of PBMCs or T cells enriched from blood (not recorded which). The CDR3 DNA is TGTGCCAGCAACCAAAACCAGGGTAATGAAAAACTGTTTTTT. The encoded protein is CASNQNQGNEKLFF.